A single sample gave rise to the 15 T cell receptor beta chains below, sequenced in a study of identical twins. TCRdb recomputed calls from the 5' RACE reads with MiXCR, one row per CDR3 protein. The sample has around 200,000 distinct CDR3 sequences; less than 9.5% are singletons. The sample consisted of memory (CD45RO+) T cells sorted from blood. The receptors come from a woman between 18 and 30 years old in good health.

This clonotype was found a few times. This CDR3 reads CSAVTVGYGYTF. In DNA form, the CDR3 reads TGCAGTGCTGTAACGGTTGGGTATGGCTACACCTTC. This chain uses TRBV20-1 with TRBJ1-2, with D uncertain. CDR1 and CDR2 from the germline V gene are DFQATT and SNEGSKA (reference sequence). Trimming pared 5 bases from V and 5 bases from J, leaving 12 bases between. This CDR3 is 12 amino acids long.

This clonotype was observed a few times. The chain is built from TRBV10-2 and TRBJ2-1, with D perhaps TRBD1 or TRBD2 (6 bases each). V shed 3 bases and J shed 1 base, with 10 bases lying between them. The CDR3 is made up of 15 amino acids. Germline V gene data show CDR1 as WSHSY and CDR2 as SAAADI. The CDR3: CASSDRRGSYNEQFF. Here the CDR3 DNA reads TGCGCCAGCAGTGACCGGAGGGGGTCCTACAATGAGCAGTTCTTC.

The rearrangement uses TRBV3-1 and TRBJ2-3, with 14 bases matching TRBD2. This CDR3 has 18 residues. With V trimmed by 4 bases and J by 2 bases, 8 bases remained unmatched. Germline V gene sequence: CDR1 LGHDT, CDR2 YNNKEL (reference sequence). The CDR3 sequence is CASSRPPGLAGVTDTQYF. The CDR3 DNA follows: TGTGCCAGCAGCCGCCCACCGGGACTAGCGGGGGTCACAGATACGCAGTATTTT.

This clonotype has a handful of counts. V is TRBV20-1 and J is TRBJ2-7, with D tentatively TRBD1 or TRBD2 (5 bases each). This CDR3 region has 15 residues. In germline, CDR1 is DFQATT, CDR2 SNEGSKA (reference sequence). Trimming removed 0 bases from V and 2 bases from J, with 14 bases in between. The CDR3 region is CSARDDGTATYEQYF. DNA for the CDR3: TGCAGTGCTAGAGACGACGGGACGGCGACCTACGAGCAGTACTTC.

The chain joins TRBV5-1 to TRBJ1-6; D may be TRBD1 (6 bases). Trimming left V 0 bases short and J 8 bases short, with 12 bases between. Germline CDR1 and CDR2: SGHRS and YFSETQ. The CDR3 length is 15 residues. The CDR3 here is CASSLGDTGYSPLHF. In nucleotides, the CDR3 is TGCGCCAGCAGCTTGGGGGACACGGGATATTCACCCCTCCACTTT.

This chain links TRBV15 with TRBJ2-5, with D hard to call. V was shortened by 1 base and J by 2 bases, with 2 bases between the two germline ends. The CDR3 spans 12 residues. Germline CDR1 reads LNHNV; CDR2 reads YYDKDF (reference sequence). The CDR3 region has the DNA TGTGCCACCAGCAGAGTGCAAGAGACCCAGTACTTC. Protein: CATSRVQETQYF. Full variable domain (outside the CDR3, taken from reference TRBV15 and TRBJ2-5): DAMVIQNPRYQVTQFGKPVTLSCSQTLNHNVMYWYQQKSSQAPKLLFHYYDKDFNNEADTPDNFQSRRPNTSFCFLDIRSPGLGDTAMYLCATSRVQETQYFGPGTRLLVL.

In nucleotides, the CDR3 is TGTGCCAGCAGCTGGGGGAACTATGGCTACACCTTC. Translating it yields CASSWGNYGYTF. The rearrangement joins TRBV21-1 to TRBJ1-2; the table's D call, TRBD1, was not checked against the DNA. TRBV21-1 is deemed a pseudogene. This CDR3 region has 12 residues.

The J gene is TRBJ2-1, the V gene TRBV20-1, with 14 bases aligning to TRBD2. The CDR3 totals 14 residues. Germline CDR1 and CDR2: DFQATT and SNEGSKA (reference sequence). Trimming removed 7 bases from V and 8 bases from J; junction bases left unmatched: 7. The DNA for the CDR3 is TGCAGTGTATATGGGACTAGCGGGGGCGATGAGCAGTTCTTC. Its protein product is CSVYGTSGGDEQFF.

The sample holds many counts of this clonotype. The J gene is TRBJ2-1, the V gene TRBV5-1; D call uncertain. There are 16 residues in the CDR3. The V and J ends lost 1 base and 0 bases respectively, with 11 bases between them. Germline CDR1 and CDR2: SGHRS and YFSETQ. CDR3 nucleotides: TGCGCCAGCAGCTTGAAACAGCCGAGCTCCTACAATGAGCAGTTCTTC. Its protein product is CASSLKQPSSYNEQFF.

This clonotype was observed a handful of times. V is TRBV7-9 and J is TRBJ1-2, with D unclear. Germline CDR1 and CDR2: SEHNR and FQNEAQ (reference sequence). The CDR3 has 14 residues. Trimming took 1 base from V and 8 from J, leaving 14 bases between them. CDR3 nucleotide sequence: TGTGCCAGCAGCTTAGGGGGATTCTTGGGAGGCTACACCTTC. Translated, it gives CASSLGGFLGGYTF.

The chain is built from TRBV6-5 and TRBJ2-7; D assignment may be TRBD1 or TRBD2 (6 bases each). Trimming took 0 bases from V and 9 from J, leaving 18 bases between them. The CDR3 sequence is 15 residues long. Germline assignment: CDR1 MNHEY and CDR2 SVGAGI. CDR3 loop: CASSYSRGHPGGQYF. The CDR3 region has the DNA TGTGCCAGCAGTTACTCCAGGGGACACCCCGGGGGGCAGTACTTC.

The gene calls are TRBV11-1 and TRBJ2-7; 10 bases match TRBD1. V lost 2 bases to trimming and J lost 0 bases; unmatched junction nucleotides: 16. This CDR3 has 20 residues. Per germline, CDR1 SGHAT and CDR2 FQDESV (reference sequence). CDR3 nucleotides: TGTGCCAGCAGCTTATTGGGACAGGGGATTGATCACTTTAGCTCCTACGAGCAGTACTTC. It yields the protein CASSLLGQGIDHFSSYEQYF.

In its sample, this clonotype was seen a few times. The chain combines TRBV5-1 with TRBJ1-2, with D tentatively TRBD1 (5 bases). Germline-derived CDR1 and CDR2 are SGHRS and YFSETQ. V shed 1 base and J shed 8 bases, with 15 bases lying between them. This CDR3 is built from 14 residues. This chain's CDR3 is CASSLPGGRAGYTF. CDR3 DNA: TGCGCCAGCAGCTTGCCCGGGGGTCGGGCGGGCTACACCTTC.

The J gene is TRBJ1-1, the V gene TRBV30, with D hard to call. V gave up 3 bases and J gave up 0 bases, with 8 bases separating them. The CDR3 contains 13 residues. CDR1 and CDR2 from the germline V gene are GTSNPN and SVGIG (reference sequence). The chain's CDR3 is CAWSGQVNTEAFF. As DNA, the CDR3 is TGTGCCTGGAGCGGTCAGGTGAACACTGAAGCTTTCTTT.

This clonotype was found many times. The rearrangement uses TRBV6-1 and TRBJ2-1, with 10 bases that match TRBD1. V trimming: 11 bases; J trimming: 9 bases; junction bases outside the gene matches: 13. CDR3 size: 14 residues. Germline values: CDR1 MNHNS, CDR2 SASEGT. CDR3 loop: CAGGWGQGLIEQFF. CDR3 coding DNA: TGTGCCGGGGGTTGGGGACAGGGGTTAATTGAGCAGTTCTTC.